This paragraph covers one T cell receptor (beta chain) sequence. Produced via immunoSEQ multiplex PCR; TCRdb's table is partial and in-frame only. The sample contains 250,000 or so clones, around 86% of which appear only once. Germline V gives CDR1 LGHDT, CDR2 YNNKEL (reference sequence). J gave up 3 bases and V 4 bases, and 7 bases lay outside the gene matches. The CDR3 totals 15 residues. The entry originates in a study of blood T cell repertoires in COVID-19. The rearrangement uses TRBV3-1 (or the pseudogene TRBV3-2) and TRBJ1-2, with TRBD1 matching over 8 bases. The TCR comes from a woman aged 60-75 years with COVID-19, enrolled during active disease. Sequencing was carried out using peripheral blood. DNA for the CDR3: TGTGCCAGCAGCCGAGGACAGGGTAACTACTATGGCTACACCTTC. This codes for CASSRGQGNYYGYTF.